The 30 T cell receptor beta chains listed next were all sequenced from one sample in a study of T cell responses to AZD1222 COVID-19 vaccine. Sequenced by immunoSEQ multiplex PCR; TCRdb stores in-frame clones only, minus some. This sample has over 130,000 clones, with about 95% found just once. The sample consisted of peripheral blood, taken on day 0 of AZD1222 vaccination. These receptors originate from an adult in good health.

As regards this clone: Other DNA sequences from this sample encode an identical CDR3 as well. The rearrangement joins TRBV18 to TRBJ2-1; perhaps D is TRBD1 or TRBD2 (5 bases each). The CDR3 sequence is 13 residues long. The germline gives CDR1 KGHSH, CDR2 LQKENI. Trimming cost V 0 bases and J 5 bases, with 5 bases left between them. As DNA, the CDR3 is TGTGCCAGCTCACCACCGGGGGACAATGAGCAGTTCTTC. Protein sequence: CASSPPGDNEQFF.

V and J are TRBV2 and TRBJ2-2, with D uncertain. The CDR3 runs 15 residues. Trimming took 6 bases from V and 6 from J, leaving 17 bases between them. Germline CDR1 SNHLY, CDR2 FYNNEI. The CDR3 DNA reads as TGTGCCAGCAGAGGATTTAGTGGATCCCCCGGGGAGCTGTTTTTT. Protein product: CASRGFSGSPGELFF.

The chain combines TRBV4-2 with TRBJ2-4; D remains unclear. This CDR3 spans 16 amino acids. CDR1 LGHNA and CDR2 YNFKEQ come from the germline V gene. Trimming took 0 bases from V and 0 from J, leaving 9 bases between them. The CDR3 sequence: CASSQEGLLAKNIQYF. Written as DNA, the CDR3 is TGTGCCAGCAGCCAAGAAGGCTTGCTAGCCAAAAACATTCAGTACTTC.

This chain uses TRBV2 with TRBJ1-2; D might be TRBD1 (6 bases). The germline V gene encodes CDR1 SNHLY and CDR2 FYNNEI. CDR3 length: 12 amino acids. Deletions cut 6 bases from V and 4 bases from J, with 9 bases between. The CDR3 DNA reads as TGTGCCAGCAGCGCAGGGGTCTATGGCTACACCTTC. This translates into CASSAGVYGYTF.

The CDR3 DNA is TGTGCCAGCAGGGAATCCCCCAATCAGCCCCAGCATTTT. Protein product: CASRESPNQPQHF. The chain joins TRBV2 to TRBJ1-5, with D uncertain. Germline CDR1 reads SNHLY; CDR2 reads FYNNEI. The CDR3 loop spans 13 amino acids. V shed 6 bases and J shed 3 bases, with 9 bases lying between them.

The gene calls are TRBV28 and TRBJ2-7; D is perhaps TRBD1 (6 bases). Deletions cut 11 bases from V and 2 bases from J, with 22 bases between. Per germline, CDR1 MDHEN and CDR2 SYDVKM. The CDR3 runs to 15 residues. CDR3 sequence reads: CAASSFLAGAYEQYV. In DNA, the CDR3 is TGTGCCGCCAGCAGTTTTCTGGCAGGGGCCTACGAGCAGTACGTC.

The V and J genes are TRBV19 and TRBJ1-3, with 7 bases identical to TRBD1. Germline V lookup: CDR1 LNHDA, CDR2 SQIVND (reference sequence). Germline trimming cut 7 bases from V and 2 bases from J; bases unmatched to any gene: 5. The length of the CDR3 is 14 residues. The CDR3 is CASTHGTAGNTIYF. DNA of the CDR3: TGTGCCAGTACCCACGGGACAGCTGGAAACACCATATATTTT.

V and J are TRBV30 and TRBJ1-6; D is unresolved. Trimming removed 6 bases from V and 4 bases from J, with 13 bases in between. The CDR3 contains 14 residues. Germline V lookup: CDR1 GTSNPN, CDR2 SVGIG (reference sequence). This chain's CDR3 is CACSVGRYNSPLHF. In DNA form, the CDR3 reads TGTGCCTGTAGCGTTGGGCGTTATAATTCACCCCTCCACTTT.

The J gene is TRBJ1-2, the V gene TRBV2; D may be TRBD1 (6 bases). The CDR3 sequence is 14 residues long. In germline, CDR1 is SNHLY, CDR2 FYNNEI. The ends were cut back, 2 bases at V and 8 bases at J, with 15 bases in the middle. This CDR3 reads CASSEQRGAGGYTF. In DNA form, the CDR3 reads TGTGCCAGCAGTGAACAAAGGGGGGCTGGAGGCTACACCTTC.

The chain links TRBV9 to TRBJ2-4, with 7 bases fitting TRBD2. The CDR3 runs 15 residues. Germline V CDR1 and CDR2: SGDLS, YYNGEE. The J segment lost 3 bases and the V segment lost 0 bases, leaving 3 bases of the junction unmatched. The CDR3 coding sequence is TGTGCCAGCAGCGTAGGACTAGCCGACAAAAACATTCAGTACTTC. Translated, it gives CASSVGLADKNIQYF. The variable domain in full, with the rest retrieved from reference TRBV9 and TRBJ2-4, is DSGVTQTPKHLITATGQRVTLRCSPRSGDLSVYWYQQSLDQGLQFLIQYYNGEERAKGNILERFSAQQFPDLHSELNLSSLELGDSALYFCASSVGLADKNIQYFGAGTRLSVL.

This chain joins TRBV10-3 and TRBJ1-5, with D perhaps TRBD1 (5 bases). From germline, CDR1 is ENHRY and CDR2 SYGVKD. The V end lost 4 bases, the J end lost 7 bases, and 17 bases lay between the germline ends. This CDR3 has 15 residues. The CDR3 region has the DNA TGTGCCATCAGTGGTCGGCAGGGTCAAGGCCAGCCCCAGCATTTT. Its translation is CAISGRQGQGQPQHF.

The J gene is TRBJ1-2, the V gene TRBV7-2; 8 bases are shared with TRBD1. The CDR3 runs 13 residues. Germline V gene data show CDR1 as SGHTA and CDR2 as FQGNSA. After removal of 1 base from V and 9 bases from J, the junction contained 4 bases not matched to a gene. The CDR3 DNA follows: TGTGCCAGCAGCTTAGGACAGGGGCAAAGCTACACCTTC. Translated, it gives CASSLGQGQSYTF.

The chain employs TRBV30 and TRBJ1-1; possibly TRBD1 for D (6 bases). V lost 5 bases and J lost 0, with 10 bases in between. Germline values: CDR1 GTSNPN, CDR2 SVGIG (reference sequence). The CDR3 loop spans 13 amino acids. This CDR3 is CAWRGGMNTEAFF. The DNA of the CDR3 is TGTGCCTGGCGCGGGGGCATGAACACTGAAGCTTTCTTT.

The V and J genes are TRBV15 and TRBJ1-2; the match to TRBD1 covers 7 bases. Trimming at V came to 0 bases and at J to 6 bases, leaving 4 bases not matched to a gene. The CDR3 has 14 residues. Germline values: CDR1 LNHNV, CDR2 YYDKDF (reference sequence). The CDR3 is CATSRDPQGDGYTF. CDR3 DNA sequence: TGTGCCACCAGCAGAGATCCCCAGGGGGATGGCTACACCTTC. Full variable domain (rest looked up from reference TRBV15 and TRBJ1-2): DAMVIQNPRYQVTQFGKPVTLSCSQTLNHNVMYWYQQKSSQAPKLLFHYYDKDFNNEADTPDNFQSRRPNTSFCFLDIRSPGLGDTAMYLCATSRDPQGDGYTFGSGTRLTVV.

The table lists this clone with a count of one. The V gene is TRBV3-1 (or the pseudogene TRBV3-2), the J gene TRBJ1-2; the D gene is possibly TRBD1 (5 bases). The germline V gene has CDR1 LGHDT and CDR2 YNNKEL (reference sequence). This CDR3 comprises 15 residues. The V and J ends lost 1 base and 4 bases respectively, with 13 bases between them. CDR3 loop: CASSQGPGVGYGYTF. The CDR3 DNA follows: TGTGCCAGCAGCCAAGGGCCGGGGGTAGGCTATGGCTACACCTTC.

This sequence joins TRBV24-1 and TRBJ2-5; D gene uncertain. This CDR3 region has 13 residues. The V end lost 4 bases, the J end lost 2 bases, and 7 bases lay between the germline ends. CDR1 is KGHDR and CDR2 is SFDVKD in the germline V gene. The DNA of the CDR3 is TGTGCCACCAGTGAGGGATCTCAAGAGACCCAGTACTTC. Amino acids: CATSEGSQETQYF.

CDR3 protein: CATGGGSSGNTIYF. CDR3 sequence (DNA): TGTGCCACAGGAGGGGGCAGCTCTGGAAACACCATATATTTT. This chain joins TRBV6-5 and TRBJ1-3, with 7 bases that match TRBD1. V dropped 10 bases and J dropped 0; count of bases not matched to a gene: 6. CDR3 length: 14 residues. Germline assignment: CDR1 MNHEY and CDR2 SVGAGI.

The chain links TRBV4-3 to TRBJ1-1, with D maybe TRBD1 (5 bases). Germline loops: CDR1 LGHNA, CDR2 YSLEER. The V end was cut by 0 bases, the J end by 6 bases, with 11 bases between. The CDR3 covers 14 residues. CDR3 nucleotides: TGCGCCAGCAGCCAAGAGGCAGGGTTCTCTGAAGCTTTCTTT. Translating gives CASSQEAGFSEAFF.

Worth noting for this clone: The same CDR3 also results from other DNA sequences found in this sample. CDR3 in amino acids: CASSLGGQNYGYTF. The CDR3, as DNA: TGCGCCAGCAGCTTGGGGGGACAGAACTATGGCTACACCTTC. The chain uses TRBV5-1 and TRBJ1-2, with 7 nucleotides matching TRBD1. V shed 0 bases and J 2 bases; nucleotides not matched to a gene: 1. The CDR3 is made up of 14 amino acids. Germline V lookup: CDR1 SGHRS, CDR2 YFSETQ.

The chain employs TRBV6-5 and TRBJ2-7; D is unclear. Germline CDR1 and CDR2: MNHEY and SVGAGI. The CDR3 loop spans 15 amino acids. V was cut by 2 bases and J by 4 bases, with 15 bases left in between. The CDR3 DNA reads TGTGCCAGCAGTTACCCCCCAGCGCCAGTATACGAGCAGTACGTC. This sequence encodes CASSYPPAPVYEQYV.

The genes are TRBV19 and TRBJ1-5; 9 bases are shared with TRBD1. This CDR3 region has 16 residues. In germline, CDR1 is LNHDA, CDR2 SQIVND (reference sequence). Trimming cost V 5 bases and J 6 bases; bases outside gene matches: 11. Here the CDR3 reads CASSALPGQGFQPQHF. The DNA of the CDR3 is TGTGCCAGTAGTGCCTTACCGGGACAGGGTTTTCAGCCCCAGCATTTT.

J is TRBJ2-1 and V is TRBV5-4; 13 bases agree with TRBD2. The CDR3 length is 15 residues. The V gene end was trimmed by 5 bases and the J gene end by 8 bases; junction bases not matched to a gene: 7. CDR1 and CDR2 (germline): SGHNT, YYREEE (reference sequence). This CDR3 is CASRPGTSGVYEQFF. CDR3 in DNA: TGTGCCAGCAGACCCGGGACTAGCGGGGTCTATGAGCAGTTCTTC. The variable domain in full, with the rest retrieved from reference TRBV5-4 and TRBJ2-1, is ETGVTQSPTHLIKTRGQQVTLRCSSQSGHNTVSWYQQALGQGPQFIFQYYREEENGRGNFPPRFSGLQFPNYSSELNVNALELDDSALYLCASRPGTSGVYEQFFGPGTRLTVL.

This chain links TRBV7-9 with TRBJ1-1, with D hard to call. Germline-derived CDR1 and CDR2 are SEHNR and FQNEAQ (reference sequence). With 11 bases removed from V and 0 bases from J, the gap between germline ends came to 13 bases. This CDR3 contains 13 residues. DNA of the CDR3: TGTGCCTCCAGGTACATGATGAACACTGAAGCTTTCTTT. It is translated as CASRYMMNTEAFF.

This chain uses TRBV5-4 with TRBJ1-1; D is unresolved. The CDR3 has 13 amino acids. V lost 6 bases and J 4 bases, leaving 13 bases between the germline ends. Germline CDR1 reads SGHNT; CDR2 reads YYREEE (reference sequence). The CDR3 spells CASNPPSGTEAFF. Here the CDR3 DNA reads TGTGCCAGCAACCCCCCTTCGGGCACTGAAGCTTTCTTT.

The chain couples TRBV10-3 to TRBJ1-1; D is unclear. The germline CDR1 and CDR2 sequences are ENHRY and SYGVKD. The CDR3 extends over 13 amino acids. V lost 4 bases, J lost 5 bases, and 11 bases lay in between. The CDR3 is CAISAVPETEAFF. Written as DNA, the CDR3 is TGTGCCATCAGTGCGGTGCCGGAGACTGAAGCTTTCTTT.

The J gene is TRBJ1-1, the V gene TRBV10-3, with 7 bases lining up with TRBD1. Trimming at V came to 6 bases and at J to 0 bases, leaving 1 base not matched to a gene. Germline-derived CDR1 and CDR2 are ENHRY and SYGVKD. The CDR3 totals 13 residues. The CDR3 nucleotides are TGTGCCATCAGAGGGACAGTGAACACTGAAGCTTTCTTT. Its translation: CAIRGTVNTEAFF.

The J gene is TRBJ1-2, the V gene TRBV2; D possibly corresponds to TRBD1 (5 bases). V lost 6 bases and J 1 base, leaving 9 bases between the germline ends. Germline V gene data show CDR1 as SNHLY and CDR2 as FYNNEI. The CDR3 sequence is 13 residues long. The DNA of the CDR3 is TGTGCCAGCAGGAGGACATTTAACTATGGCTACACCTTC. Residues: CASRRTFNYGYTF.

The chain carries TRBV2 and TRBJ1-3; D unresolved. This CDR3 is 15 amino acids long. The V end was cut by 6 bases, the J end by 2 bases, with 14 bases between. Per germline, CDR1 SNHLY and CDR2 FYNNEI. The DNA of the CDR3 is TGTGCCAGCAGGGGTACGGCGGTCACTGGAAACACCATATATTTT. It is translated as CASRGTAVTGNTIYF.

The CDR3 loop is CASLSGGTNTGELFF. CDR3 nucleotide sequence: TGTGCCAGCCTGTCTGGAGGGACGAACACCGGGGAGCTGTTTTTT. The chain recombines TRBV28 with TRBJ2-2, with a tentative D call TRBD2 (6 bases). From germline, CDR1 is MDHEN and CDR2 SYDVKM. The V end lost 8 bases, the J end lost 0 bases, and 13 bases lay between the germline ends. This CDR3 spans 15 amino acids.

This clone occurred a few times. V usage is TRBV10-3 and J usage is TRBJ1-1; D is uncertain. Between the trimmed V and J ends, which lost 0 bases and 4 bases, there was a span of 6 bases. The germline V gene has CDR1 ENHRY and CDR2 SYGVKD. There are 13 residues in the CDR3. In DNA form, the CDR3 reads TGTGCCATCAGTGAGTCGGACGGCACTGAAGCTTTCTTT. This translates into CAISESDGTEAFF.